The source of this T cell receptor (beta chain) is a study of control samples from healthy donors and cancer patients. Profiled with immunoSEQ multiplex PCR; TCRdb holds only in-frame clones, not every one. Of about 120,000 clones in the sample, around 92% are singletons; the top ten hold 40%. The specimen was blood. The TCR comes from a man over 45 in good health.

CDR3 in amino acids: CAISEGGRLEETQYF. The CDR3, as DNA: TGTGCCATCAGTGAGGGGGGCAGGCTCGAAGAGACCCAGTACTTC. V and J are TRBV10-3 and TRBJ2-5, with D tentatively TRBD1 (6 bases). The V end was cut by 2 bases, the J end by 3 bases, with 13 bases between. CDR1 is ENHRY, CDR2 SYGVKD, per germline. The CDR3 extends over 15 amino acids.